Listed here is a single TCR beta chain. The data derive from a study of CD8 T cells in Susac syndrome. The V gene's germline CDR1 is DFQATT and CDR2 SNEGSKA (reference sequence). This CDR3 comprises 13 residues. V lost 5 bases and J lost 2, with 12 bases in between. A quantity of roughly 0.5 to 1 ug RNA underwent reverse transcription using random hexamers. It was immunoSEQ multiplex PCR that amplified TCR beta CDR3 across 54 Vbeta and 13 Jbeta. TCRdb re-called the immunoSEQ multiplex PCR reads with MiXCR, one entry per CDR3 protein. In the table there are more than 150,000 distinct CDR3 sequences, just over 90% of which are singletons. Peripheral blood CD8+ and CD4+ T cells were profiled by TCR beta sequencing. FACS enriched CD8+ TEMRA cells, while bulk CD8+ and CD4+ were negatively isolated.

The sample consisted of CD4+ T cells from PBMCs. This sequence originates from a human donor in good health. V usage is TRBV20-1 and J usage is TRBJ1-2; a weak D match, TRBD1 (6 bases). CDR3 sequence (DNA): TGCAGTGCTGGATTAGGGGGGAACTATGGCTACACCTTC. It is translated as CSAGLGGNYGYTF.